The 11 T cell receptor beta chains given below trace back to one sample, sequenced in a study of OX40 agonist ivuxolimab in advanced cancers. Libraries were prepared by immunoSEQ multiplex PCR; TCRdb keeps only in-frame clonotypes and omits some of them. The top ten hold under 0.4% of the sample, which has 70,000 to 80,000 clones, about 91% seen once. Sample: CD4+ or CD8+ T cells sorted from blood, taken in a trial of the OX40 agonist ivuxolimab. These receptors all stem from an adult with an advanced solid tumor such as melanoma, head and neck, liver or kidney cancer.

The chain uses TRBV5-1 and TRBJ1-1; the D is unclear. This CDR3 contains 15 residues. In germline, CDR1 is SGHRS, CDR2 YFSETQ. The V end lost 4 bases, the J end lost 0 bases, and 13 bases lay between the germline ends. Here the CDR3 DNA reads TGCGCCAGCAGCCTCATCGGGAGGGTGAACACTGAAGCTTTCTTT. Residues: CASSLIGRVNTEAFF.

The chain joins TRBV18 to TRBJ2-2; the match to TRBD1 covers 8 bases. V dropped 4 bases and J dropped 1; count of bases not matched to a gene: 2. The CDR3 loop spans 15 amino acids. Germline V gives CDR1 KGHSH, CDR2 LQKENI. The CDR3 DNA sequence: TGTGCCAGCTCACTCGGGACAGGGAACACCGGGGAGCTGTTTTTT. Its translation: CASSLGTGNTGELFF.

The genes are TRBV14 and TRBJ2-7; 9 positions agree with TRBD1. With 1 base clipped from V and 10 bases from J, the junction kept 2 bases outside the gene matches. The CDR3 spans 12 residues. From germline, CDR1 is SGHDN and CDR2 FVKESK. The CDR3 DNA reads as TGTGCCAGCAGCCAAGGGGGACAGGGCCAGTACTTC. Translated, it gives CASSQGGQGQYF.

The sample holds a few counts of this clone. The rearrangement links TRBV19 to TRBJ2-3, with 9 bases lining up with TRBD2. The germline V gene has CDR1 LNHDA and CDR2 SQIVND (reference sequence). V shed 3 bases and J 6 bases; nucleotides not matched to a gene: 16. The CDR3 is 18 residues long. CDR3 loop: CASSIRPSGTILEDTQYF. Written as DNA, the CDR3 is TGTGCCAGTAGTATTCGGCCTAGCGGGACCATACTAGAGGATACGCAGTATTTT.

The chain has TRBV10-3 and TRBJ1-2; 7 bases align to TRBD1. V shed 4 bases and J 6 bases; nucleotides not matched to a gene: 5. CDR3 length: 13 amino acids. CDR1 is ENHRY and CDR2 is SYGVKD in the germline V gene. In nucleotides, the CDR3 is TGTGCCATCAGTGTGAGGGGGCGGGATGGCTACACCTTC. Amino acids: CAISVRGRDGYTF.

The chain links TRBV5-1 to TRBJ2-4; D call uncertain. CDR1 is SGHRS and CDR2 is YFSETQ in the germline V gene. The CDR3 is made up of 17 amino acids. Trimming took off 0 bases at V and 0 bases at J, with 13 bases between the two ends. The CDR3 loop reads CASSLVYESLAKNIQYF. DNA for the CDR3: TGCGCCAGCAGCTTGGTTTACGAATCTTTAGCCAAAAACATTCAGTACTTC.

This chain joins TRBV7-2 and TRBJ2-3; D unclear. V lost 5 bases to trimming and J lost 5 bases, with 8 bases between them. Germline CDR1 reads SGHTA; CDR2 reads FQGNSA. This CDR3 has 12 residues. CDR3 nucleotide sequence: TGTGCCAGCAGCAACTATATAGATACGCAGTATTTT. Residues: CASSNYIDTQYF.

This sequence joins TRBV9 and TRBJ1-3; D perhaps matches TRBD1 (6 bases). CDR1 is SGDLS and CDR2 is YYNGEE in the germline V gene. V was clipped by 1 base and J by 3 bases, with 8 bases between them. The CDR3 has 14 residues. The CDR3 region has the DNA TGTGCCAGCAGCGTACTGACAGGTGGAAACACCATATATTTT. It yields the protein CASSVLTGGNTIYF.

The rearrangement links TRBV19 to TRBJ1-2; D might be TRBD1 (6 bases). The CDR3 runs 15 residues. Germline values: CDR1 LNHDA, CDR2 SQIVND (reference sequence). V shed 3 bases and J shed 7 bases, with 18 bases lying between them. In nucleotides, the CDR3 is TGTGCCAGTAGTATTGTGGACAGTAATAATGCTGGCTACACCTTC. This codes for CASSIVDSNNAGYTF. The whole variable domain, remainder taken from reference TRBV19 and TRBJ1-2, is DGGITQSPKYLFRKEGQNVTLSCEQNLNHDAMYWYRQDPGQGLRLIYYSQIVNDFQKGDIAEGYSVSREKKESFPLTVTSAQKNPTAFYLCASSIVDSNNAGYTFGSGTRLTVV.

The chain carries TRBV5-1 and TRBJ2-7, with D possibly being TRBD1 (5 bases). Trimming cost V 3 bases and J 0 bases, with 13 bases left between them. Germline loops: CDR1 SGHRS, CDR2 YFSETQ. This CDR3 has 15 residues. CDR3 residues: CASSSSTVGSYEQYF. The CDR3 DNA reads as TGCGCCAGCAGCTCGTCGACAGTGGGCTCCTACGAGCAGTACTTC.

The rearrangement links TRBV7-9 to TRBJ2-6, with D possibly being TRBD2 (6 bases). Germline V gene data show CDR1 as SEHNR and CDR2 as FQNEAQ (reference sequence). CDR3 size: 18 residues. The V gene lost 4 bases and the J gene lost 2 bases, with 18 bases spanning the gap. CDR3 nucleotide sequence: TGTGCCAGCAGCTCGCCAAGAGGAGGGTTGACTGGGGCCAACGTCCTGACTTTC. It yields the protein CASSSPRGGLTGANVLTF. The full variable domain, with the rest looked up from reference TRBV7-9 and TRBJ2-6, is DTGVSQNPRHKITKRGQNVTFRCDPISEHNRLYWYRQTLGQGPEFLTYFQNEAQLEKSRLLSDRFSAERPKGSFSTLEIQRTEQGDSAMYLCASSSPRGGLTGANVLTFGAGSRLTVL.